This record covers a single T cell receptor (beta chain). Everyone who took part was 18 to 89 years old, and they came from about two dozen US areas. Participant-given clinical history determined each cohort assignment. Either two negative PCRs, clearance, or symptom resolution qualified Cohort 3 donors as recovered. The record originates from a study of blood T cell repertoires in COVID-19. J gave up 5 bases and V 5 bases, and 6 bases lay outside the gene matches. The CDR3 covers 15 residues. CDR1 is SGHVS, CDR2 FQNEAQ, per germline. TCRdb's table, derived via immunoSEQ multiplex PCR, lists solely in-frame clones and lacks some. The sample has some 170,000 clones, around 82% seen once.

The TCR comes from a middle-aged man who had recovered from COVID-19. The sequenced material came from PBMCs or T cells enriched from blood (not recorded which). This chain uses TRBV7-8 with TRBJ1-1, with 12 positions matching TRBD1. The CDR3 spells CASSRGQGALTEAFF. DNA of the CDR3: TGTGCCAGCAGCCGGGGACAGGGGGCGCTTACTGAAGCTTTCTTT.